This T cell receptor beta chain was sequenced during a study of OX40 agonist ivuxolimab in advanced cancers. Study context: In this cohort, patients received ivuxolimab, an agonistic anti-OX40 (CD134) antibody. Overall study findings and caveats: Expanded clones were, on average, more numerous in CD8+ T cells than in CD4+.

Trimming stripped 5 bases from V and 1 base from J, with 19 bases between. The CDR3 loop spans 17 amino acids. Per the germline V gene, CDR1 is SGHTA and CDR2 is FQGTGA. Regarding this clone: Its antigen is as yet unknown. Distinct nucleotide sequences in the sample also encode this CDR3.

The protocol was immunoSEQ multiplex PCR, while the TCRdb copy is restricted to in-frame clones and leaves out a portion. The sample consists of about 70,000 clones, 81% of them appearing once. This receptor was obtained from an adult with an advanced solid tumor such as melanoma, head and neck, liver or kidney cancer. The genes are TRBV7-3 and TRBJ2-3; perhaps TRBD2 as D (6 bases). The sample was CD4+ or CD8+ T cells sorted from blood, taken in a trial of the OX40 agonist ivuxolimab. The CDR3 loop is CASSPRVGGIGTDTQYF. Written as DNA, the CDR3 is TGTGCCAGCAGCCCTCGAGTGGGGGGTATTGGCACAGATACGCAGTATTTT. Filled out from reference TRBV7-3 and TRBJ2-3, the complete variable domain reads GAGVSQTPSNKVTEKGKYVELRCDPISGHTALYWYRQSLGQGPEFLIYFQGTGAADDSGLPNDRFFAVRPEGSVSTLKIQRTERGDSAVYLCASSPRVGGIGTDTQYFGPGTRLTVL.